This entry describes one T cell receptor (beta chain). As yet, its antigen is unknown. The PCR contained 60 Vbeta and 13 Jbeta primers. Some clones are missing from TCRdb's copy, which holds only in-frame ones; the method was immunoSEQ multiplex PCR. Its table lists 170,000 or so clones. The data belong to a study of cytomegalovirus exposure and HLA in healthy donors. Findings and caveats of the study: About 87% or about 30% of the time was how often most TCR beta V segments were productive, according to an earlier analysis. Near-uniform donor sequencing depth was presumed by presence/absence analyses.

Looked up from germline, CDR1 is MNHNS and CDR2 is SASEGT. CDR3 length: 13 amino acids. The ends lost 8 bases at V and 7 bases at J; junction bases unmatched: 5. This TCR was sampled from a man aged 25 to 40 in good health and CMV-seronegative. The specimen was PBMCs. The chain employs TRBV6-1 and TRBJ1-4; 9 nucleotides align to TRBD1. The CDR3 sequence is CASDRGLGEKLFF. The CDR3 DNA follows: TGTGCCAGCGACAGGGGGTTGGGTGAAAAACTGTTTTTT.